This T cell receptor beta chain was captured by sequencing in a study of graft-versus-host responses after intestinal transplantation. Study-level background: After anti-thymocyte globulin induction, recipients took tacrolimus and steroids for around 3 years. Findings and limits, study-wide: The highest levels of circulating GvH clones went along with early declines in HvG clones after transplant. Recipient bone marrow held GvH clones, some seen earlier in ileum or blood.

Repertoires were generated with immunoSEQ multiplex PCR, while TCRdb's copy carries only in-frame clones and drops some. The sample carries fewer than 70,000 clones, over 85% recorded once. Germline CDR1 SGHVS, CDR2 FNYEAQ. The V and J ends lost 2 bases and 0 bases respectively, with 11 bases between them. The CDR3 spans 15 residues. This clone appeared once. Its target is not known. This rearrangement joins TRBV7-6 to TRBJ2-7; D not resolved. The TCR originated in a human patient who received an intestinal transplant, so some T cells may come from the graft donor. The source material was bone marrow, sampled approximately 100 weeks after intestinal transplantation. Written as DNA, the CDR3 is TGTGCCAGCAGCTTAACTGGTGGGGACTCCTACGAGCAGTACTTC. Translated: CASSLTGGDSYEQYF.